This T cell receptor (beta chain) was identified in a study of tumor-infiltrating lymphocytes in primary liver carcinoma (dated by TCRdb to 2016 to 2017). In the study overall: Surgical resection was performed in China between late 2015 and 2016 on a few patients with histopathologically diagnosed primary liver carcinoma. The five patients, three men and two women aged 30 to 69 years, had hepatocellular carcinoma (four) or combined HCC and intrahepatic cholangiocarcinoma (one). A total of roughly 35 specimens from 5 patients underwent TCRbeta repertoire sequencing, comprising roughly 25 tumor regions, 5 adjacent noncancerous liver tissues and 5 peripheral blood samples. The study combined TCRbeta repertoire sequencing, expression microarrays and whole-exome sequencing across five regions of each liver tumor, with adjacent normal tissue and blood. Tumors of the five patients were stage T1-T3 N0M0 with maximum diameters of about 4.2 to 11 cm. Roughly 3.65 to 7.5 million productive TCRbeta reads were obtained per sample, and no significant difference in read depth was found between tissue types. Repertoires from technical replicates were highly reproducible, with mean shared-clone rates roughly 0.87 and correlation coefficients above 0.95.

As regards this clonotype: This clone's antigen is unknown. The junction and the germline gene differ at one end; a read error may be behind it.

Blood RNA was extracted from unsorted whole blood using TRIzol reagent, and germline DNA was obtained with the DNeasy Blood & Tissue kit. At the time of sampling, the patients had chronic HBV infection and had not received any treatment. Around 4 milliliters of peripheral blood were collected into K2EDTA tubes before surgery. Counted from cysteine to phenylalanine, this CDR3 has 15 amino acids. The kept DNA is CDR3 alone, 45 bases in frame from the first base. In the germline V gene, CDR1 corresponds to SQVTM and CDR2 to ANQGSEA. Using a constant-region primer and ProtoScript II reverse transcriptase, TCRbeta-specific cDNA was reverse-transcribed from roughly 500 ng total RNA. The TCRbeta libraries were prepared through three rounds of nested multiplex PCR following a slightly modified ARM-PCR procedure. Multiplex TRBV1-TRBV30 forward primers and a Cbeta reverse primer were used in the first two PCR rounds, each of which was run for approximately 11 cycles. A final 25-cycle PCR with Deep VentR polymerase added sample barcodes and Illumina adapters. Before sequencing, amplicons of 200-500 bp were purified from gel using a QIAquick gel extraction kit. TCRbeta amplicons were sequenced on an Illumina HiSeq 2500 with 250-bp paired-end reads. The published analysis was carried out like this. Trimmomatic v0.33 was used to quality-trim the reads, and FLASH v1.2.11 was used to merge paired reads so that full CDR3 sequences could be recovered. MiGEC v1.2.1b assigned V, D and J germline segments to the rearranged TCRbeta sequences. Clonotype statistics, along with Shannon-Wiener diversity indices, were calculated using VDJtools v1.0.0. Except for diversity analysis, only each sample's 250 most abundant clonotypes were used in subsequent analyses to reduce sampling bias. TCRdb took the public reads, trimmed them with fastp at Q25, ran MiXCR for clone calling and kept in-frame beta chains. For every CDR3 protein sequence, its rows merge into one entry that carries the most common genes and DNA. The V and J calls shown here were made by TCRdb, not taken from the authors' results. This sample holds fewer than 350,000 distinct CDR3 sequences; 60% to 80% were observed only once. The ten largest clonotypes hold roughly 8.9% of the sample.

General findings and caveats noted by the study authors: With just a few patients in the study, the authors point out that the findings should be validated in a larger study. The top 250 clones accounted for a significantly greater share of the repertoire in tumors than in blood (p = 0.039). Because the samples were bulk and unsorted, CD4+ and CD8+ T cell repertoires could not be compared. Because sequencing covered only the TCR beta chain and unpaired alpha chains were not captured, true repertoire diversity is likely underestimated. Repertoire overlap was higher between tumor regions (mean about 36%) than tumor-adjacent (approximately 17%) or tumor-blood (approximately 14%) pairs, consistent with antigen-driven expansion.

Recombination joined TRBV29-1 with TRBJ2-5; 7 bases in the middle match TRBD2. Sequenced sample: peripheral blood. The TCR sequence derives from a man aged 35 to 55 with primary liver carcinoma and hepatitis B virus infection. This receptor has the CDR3 CSVDPGTNGQETQYF. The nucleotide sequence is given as TGCAGCGTTGACCCGGGGACTAACGGACAAGAGACCCAGTATTTC.